The sequence of this T cell receptor beta chain was determined in a study of technical replicates of blood from a few donors. The germline V gene has CDR1 SGHNT and CDR2 YENEEA. The V gene end was trimmed by 5 bases and the J gene end by 5 bases; junction bases not matched to a gene: 12. CDR3 size: 17 residues. The method was immunoSEQ multiplex PCR; TCRdb's version includes in-frame clones alone and lacks a portion of them. The sample yields about 75,000 clones, roughly 91% seen once. The TCR originated in a human donor in good health. Some clones in this sample may be carry-over from other donors' samples. This chain links TRBV11-3 with TRBJ2-1; 10 positions agree with TRBD1. Sequenced material: T cells isolated from PBMCs. CDR3 in amino acids: CASSIGDFGTGDNEQFF. The CDR3, as DNA: TGTGCCAGCAGCATCGGAGATTTCGGGACAGGGGACAATGAGCAGTTCTTC.